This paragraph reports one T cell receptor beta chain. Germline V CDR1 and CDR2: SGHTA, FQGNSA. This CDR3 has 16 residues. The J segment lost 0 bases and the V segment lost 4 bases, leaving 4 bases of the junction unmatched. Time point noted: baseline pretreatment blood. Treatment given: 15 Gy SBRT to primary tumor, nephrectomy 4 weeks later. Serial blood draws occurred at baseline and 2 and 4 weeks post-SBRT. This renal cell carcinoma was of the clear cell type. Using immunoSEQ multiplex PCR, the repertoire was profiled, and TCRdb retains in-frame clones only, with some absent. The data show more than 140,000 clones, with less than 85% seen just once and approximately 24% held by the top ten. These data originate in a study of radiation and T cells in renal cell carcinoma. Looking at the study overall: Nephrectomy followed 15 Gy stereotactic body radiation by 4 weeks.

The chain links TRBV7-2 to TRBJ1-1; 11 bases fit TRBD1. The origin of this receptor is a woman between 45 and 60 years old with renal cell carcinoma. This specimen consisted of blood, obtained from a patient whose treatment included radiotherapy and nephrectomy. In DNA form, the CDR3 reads TGTGCCAGCAGCTCGGGACAGGGGGTCATGAACACTGAAGCTTTCTTT. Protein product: CASSSGQGVMNTEAFF.